The entry below describes one T cell receptor (beta chain). This clone was seen a single time. Its antigen is unknown. Base qualities are not recorded, but no much larger clone differs from it by a single base. CD8 naive samples were obtained by positive selection for CCR7 among CD45RO-negative cells, yielding a CD45RA+CCR7+ population from which TemRA cells were excluded. The donors were healthy, HIV-negative adults with no recently reported acute infections or vaccinations. Every donor was a Caucasian adult living in Nashville, Tennessee, USA. After blood collection by leukapheresis, PBMCs were isolated using Ficoll-Histopaque density gradient centrifugation and then cryopreserved in the vapor phase of liquid nitrogen. Analytical flow cytometry was used to check the purity and quantity of each magnetically sorted T cell population. Genomic DNA was isolated from every sorted fraction and measured by UV absorbance on a Nanodrop 2000c.

Using the deep immunoSEQ assay, multiplex PCR amplified TCR CDR3 regions from genomic DNA. For each cell subset, the extracted genomic DNA was distributed evenly across all wells of several immunoSEQ 96-well plates, and each plate served as one replicate. For sorted subsets, 200 to 250 ng genomic DNA, equal to some 28,000 T cell genomes, was loaded into each replicate PCR. The purified libraries were quantified using a Qubit 3.0 fluorometer, sized with a Bioanalyzer 2100, and then quantified again using the KAPA Library Quantification kit. Each immunoSEQ 96-well plate was sequenced on its own single-read 150-cycle Illumina NextSeq 550 flow cell. Regarding the original processing steps: Because only junctional sequences without quality scores were contained in the immunoSEQ output, filtering matching that applied to full-length reads could not be performed. Sequences were annotated with PyIR, a Python wrapper for IgBLAST v1.9, using IMGT germline references to assign V/J genes and CDR3. Reads were filtered out if the reads had weak V/J assignments (E-value above 1e-6), no CDR3, stop codons, out-of-frame junctions, or ambiguous translated residues. V3J clonotypes were defined by identical inferred V gene, J gene, and CDR3 amino acid sequence. Percentage overlap between repertoires was calculated by dividing the number of shared unique clonotypes by the size of the smaller repertoire. RTK rarefaction, the Chao1 estimator, and Recon v2.1 estimates of unobserved clonotypes were used to assess repertoire richness. OLGA was used to compute generation probabilities for all TCRbeta clonotypes that the gDNA method yielded from a few donors. In TCRdb, the immuneACCESS table is reduced to in-frame sequences with V and J assigned. These tables do not hold every clone; where another copy was compared, an unresolved V gene accounts for under half, and the others remain unexplained. That table supplies the V and J calls and clone size; D and trimming were determined from the DNA. The sample table shows about 2.1 million clones, and just over 90% are seen once. More than 1.5% of the sample belongs to the ten largest clones.

The CDR3 covers 15 residues, taking in both the cysteine and the phenylalanine. Of all the DNA, just the CDR3 is kept, 45 bases in frame from base 1. The germline V gene (reference sequence) sets CDR1 to SEHNR and CDR2 to FQNEAQ. V is cut back by 1 base and J by 15 bases, with 9 bases in the junction unmatched. This entry is derived from a study of shared clonotypes between healthy human individuals (dated by TCRdb to between 2020 and 2021). For the wider study: The cohort comprised two women and a few men aged 18 to 49 years. Per donor, three plates each were used for CD4 naive and CD4 memory, two for CD8 naive, and one for CD8 memory. The study deeply sequenced blood TCR repertoires of five healthy adults to estimate repertoire size and the extent of clonotype sharing between individuals. Libraries were prepared and TCR repertoires were sequenced by different laboratories using diverse techniques, in order to increase sequencing depth and limit assay-specific biases. Between about 0.8 and 9 billion PBMCs per donor were obtained by leukapheresis.

Broad study findings and their caveats: Larger estimated clonotype richness was generally found for naive subsets than for memory subsets. Because the study included only a small number of donors, the genetic and exposure-history diversity represented was limited. Rarefaction of sorted-subset datasets indicated incomplete sequencing despite the large sequencing depth. Based on pairwise subsampling, the degree of clonotype sharing among donors was expected to be affected by sequencing depth. Only blood was sampled, and tissue TCR repertoires likely differ from those in blood. When several donors were compared, the shared fraction of clonotypes was about 5% for naive CD4, 3.5% for naive CD8, more than 2% for memory CD4, and 0.35% to 0.4% for memory CD8. Compared with non-shared clonotypes, clonotypes shared by all four sorted-subset donors had higher generation probabilities.

Sequenced: naive CD8+ T cells from PBMCs. Per the publication, the cell subset or site label means: CD45RA+CCR7+. The rearrangement combines TRBV7-9 with TRBJ2-3; TRBD2 fits 14 bases in the junction. The TCR sequence derives from a man aged 18 to 30 in good health. Some clones in this sample may be carry-over from other donors' samples. The CDR3 loop reads CASSLVSTSGRANYF. Here is the DNA: TGTGCCAGCAGCTTAGTCTCGACTAGCGGGAGGGCCAATTATTTT.